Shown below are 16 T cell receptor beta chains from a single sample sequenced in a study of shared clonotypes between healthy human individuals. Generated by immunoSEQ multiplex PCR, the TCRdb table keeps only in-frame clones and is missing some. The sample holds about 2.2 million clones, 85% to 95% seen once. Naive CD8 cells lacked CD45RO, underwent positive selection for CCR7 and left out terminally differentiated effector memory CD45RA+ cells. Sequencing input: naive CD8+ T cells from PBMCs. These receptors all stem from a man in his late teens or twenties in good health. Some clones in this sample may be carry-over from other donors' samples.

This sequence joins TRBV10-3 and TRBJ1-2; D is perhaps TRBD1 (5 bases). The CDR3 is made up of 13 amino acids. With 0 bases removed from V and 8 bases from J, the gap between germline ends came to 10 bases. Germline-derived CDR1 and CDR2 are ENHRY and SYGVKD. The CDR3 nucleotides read TGTGCCATCAGTGAGTCGCAGGGCTGGGGCTACACCTTC. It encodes CAISESQGWGYTF.

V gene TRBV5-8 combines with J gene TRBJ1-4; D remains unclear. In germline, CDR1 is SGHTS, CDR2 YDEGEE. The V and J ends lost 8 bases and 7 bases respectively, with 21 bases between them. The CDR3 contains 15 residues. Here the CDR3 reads CARGFRSLTGEKLFF. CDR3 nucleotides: TGTGCCAGAGGCTTTCGTTCACTTACGGGTGAAAAACTGTTTTTT.

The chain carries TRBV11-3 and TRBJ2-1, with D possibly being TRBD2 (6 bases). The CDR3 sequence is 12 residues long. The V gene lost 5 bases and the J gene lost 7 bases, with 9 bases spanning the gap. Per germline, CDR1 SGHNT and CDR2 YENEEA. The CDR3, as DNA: TGTGCCAGCAGCGGGACTCTTAATGAGCAGTTCTTC. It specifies CASSGTLNEQFF.

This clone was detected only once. CDR3 in amino acids: CSVATSGAYEQYF. CDR3 coding DNA: TGCAGCGTGGCGACTAGCGGGGCATACGAGCAGTACTTC. The chain carries TRBV29-1 and TRBJ2-7; TRBD2 matches 11 bases. The CDR3 is 13 residues long. Germline assignment: CDR1 SQVTM and CDR2 ANQGSEA. The J segment lost 4 bases and the V segment lost 6 bases, leaving 5 bases of the junction unmatched.

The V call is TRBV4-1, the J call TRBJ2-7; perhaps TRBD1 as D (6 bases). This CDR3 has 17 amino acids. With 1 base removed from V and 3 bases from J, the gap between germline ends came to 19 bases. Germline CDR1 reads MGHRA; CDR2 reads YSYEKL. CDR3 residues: CASSQGRGIRTDYEQYF. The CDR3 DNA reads TGCGCCAGCAGCCAAGGTAGGGGGATAAGGACGGACTACGAGCAGTACTTC.

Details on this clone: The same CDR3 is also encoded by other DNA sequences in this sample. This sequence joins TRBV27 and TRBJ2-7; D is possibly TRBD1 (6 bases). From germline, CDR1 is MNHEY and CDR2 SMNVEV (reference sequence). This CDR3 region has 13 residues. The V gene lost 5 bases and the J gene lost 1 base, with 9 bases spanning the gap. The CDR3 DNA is TGTGCCAGCAGTACAGGGATTTCCTACGAGCAGTACTTC. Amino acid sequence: CASSTGISYEQYF.

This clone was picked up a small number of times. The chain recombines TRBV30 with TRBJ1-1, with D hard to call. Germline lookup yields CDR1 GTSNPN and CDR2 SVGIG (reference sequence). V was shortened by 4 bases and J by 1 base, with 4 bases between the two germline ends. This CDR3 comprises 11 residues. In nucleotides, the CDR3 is TGTGCCTGGAAATGGAACACTGAAGCTTTCTTT. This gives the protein CAWKWNTEAFF.

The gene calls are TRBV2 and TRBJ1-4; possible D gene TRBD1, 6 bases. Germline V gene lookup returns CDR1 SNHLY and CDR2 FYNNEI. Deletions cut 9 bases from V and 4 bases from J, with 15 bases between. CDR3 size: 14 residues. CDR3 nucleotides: TGTGCCAGTTGGCGGCACAGGGTTAATGAAAAACTGTTTTTT. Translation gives CASWRHRVNEKLFF.

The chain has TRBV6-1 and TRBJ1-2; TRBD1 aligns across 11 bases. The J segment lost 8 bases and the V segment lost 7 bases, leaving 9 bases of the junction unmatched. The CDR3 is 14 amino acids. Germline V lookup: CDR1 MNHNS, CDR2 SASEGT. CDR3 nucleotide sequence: TGTGCCAGCACCCAGGGGACAGGGGGAAGCGGCTACACCTTC. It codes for CASTQGTGGSGYTF.

CDR3 residues: CASSFPIVTASRDPQPQHF. The CDR3 DNA sequence: TGTGCCAGCAGTTTCCCCATTGTTACGGCGTCCAGGGACCCTCAGCCCCAGCATTTT. The rearrangement links TRBV28 to TRBJ1-5; D is perhaps TRBD1 (5 bases). Trimming cost V 3 bases and J 6 bases, with 27 bases left between them. The CDR3 extends over 19 amino acids. CDR1 is MDHEN and CDR2 is SYDVKM in the germline V gene.

CDR3 sequence reads: CASSPSPSDDNEQFF. DNA for the CDR3: TGTGCCAGCAGCCCGAGTCCCTCGGACGACAATGAGCAGTTCTTC. This chain uses TRBV27 with TRBJ2-1; no reliable D call. With 6 bases removed from V and 5 bases from J, the gap between germline ends came to 17 bases. This CDR3 comprises 15 residues. From germline, CDR1 is MNHEY and CDR2 SMNVEV (reference sequence).

The CDR3 is CATSTGRDGFYEQYF. For the CDR3, the DNA is TGTGCCACCAGCACCGGCAGGGATGGTTTCTACGAGCAGTACTTC. The V and J genes are TRBV15 and TRBJ2-7; weak D call: TRBD1 (5 bases). Per the germline V gene, CDR1 is LNHNV and CDR2 is YYDKDF (reference sequence). V was cut by 4 bases and J by 3 bases, with 16 bases left in between. CDR3 length equals 15 residues.

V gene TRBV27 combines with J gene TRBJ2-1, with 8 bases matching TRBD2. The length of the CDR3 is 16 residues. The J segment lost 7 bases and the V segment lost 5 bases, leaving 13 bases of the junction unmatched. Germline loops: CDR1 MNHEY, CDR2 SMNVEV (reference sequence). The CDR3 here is CASSPNSGILRNEQFF. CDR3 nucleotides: TGTGCCAGCAGTCCCAATAGCGGGATCCTGCGGAATGAGCAGTTCTTC.

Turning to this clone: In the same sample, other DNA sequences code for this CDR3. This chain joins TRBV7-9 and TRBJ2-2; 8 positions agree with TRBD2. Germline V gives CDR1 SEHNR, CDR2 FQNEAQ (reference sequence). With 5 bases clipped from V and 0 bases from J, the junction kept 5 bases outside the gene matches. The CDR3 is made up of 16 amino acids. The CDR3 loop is CASSPSGGSNTGELFF. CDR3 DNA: TGTGCCAGCAGCCCCTCGGGGGGGTCGAACACCGGGGAGCTGTTTTTT.

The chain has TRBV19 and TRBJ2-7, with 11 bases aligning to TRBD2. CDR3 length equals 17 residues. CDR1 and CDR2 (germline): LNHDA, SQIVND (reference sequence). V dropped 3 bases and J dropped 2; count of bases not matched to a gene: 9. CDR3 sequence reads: CASSIGVAGGPAYEQYF. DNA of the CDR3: TGTGCCAGTAGTATCGGGGTAGCGGGAGGGCCCGCCTACGAGCAGTACTTC.

The CDR3 coding sequence is TGTGCCAGCAGCCCCGCCGGGACAGGCTACGAGCAGTACTTC. This translates into CASSPAGTGYEQYF. This chain joins TRBV28 and TRBJ2-7, with 8 bases identical to TRBD1. The germline V gene has CDR1 MDHEN and CDR2 SYDVKM. The CDR3 is made up of 14 amino acids. With V trimmed by 6 bases and J by 3 bases, 7 bases remained unmatched.